One T cell receptor beta chain is described in this entry. Data came from immunoSEQ multiplex PCR; TCRdb stores just in-frame clones and leaves some out. There are nearly 500,000 clones in the sample; around 78% occur only once, and approximately 12% lies in the top ten. This sample was taken from a study of shared clonotypes between healthy human individuals. Trimming removed 4 bases from V and 0 bases from J, with 17 bases in between. The length of the CDR3 is 17 residues. Germline CDR1 is SGHDT and CDR2 is YYEEEE. This sequence originates from a woman between 40 and 50 years old in good health. Some clones in this sample may be carry-over from other donors' samples. The V gene is TRBV5-6, the J gene TRBJ2-1; the D is unclear. The specimen sequenced was PBMCs. The CDR3 reads CASSGNPDPSSYNEQFF. The CDR3 DNA is TGTGCCAGCAGCGGAAACCCCGACCCGAGCTCCTACAATGAGCAGTTCTTC. Filled out from reference TRBV5-6 and TRBJ2-1, the complete variable domain reads DAGVTQSPTHLIKTRGQQVTLRCSPKSGHDTVSWYQQALGQGPQFIFQYYEEEERQRGNFPDRFSGHQFPNYSSELNVNALLLGDSALYLCASSGNPDPSSYNEQFFGPGTRLTVL.